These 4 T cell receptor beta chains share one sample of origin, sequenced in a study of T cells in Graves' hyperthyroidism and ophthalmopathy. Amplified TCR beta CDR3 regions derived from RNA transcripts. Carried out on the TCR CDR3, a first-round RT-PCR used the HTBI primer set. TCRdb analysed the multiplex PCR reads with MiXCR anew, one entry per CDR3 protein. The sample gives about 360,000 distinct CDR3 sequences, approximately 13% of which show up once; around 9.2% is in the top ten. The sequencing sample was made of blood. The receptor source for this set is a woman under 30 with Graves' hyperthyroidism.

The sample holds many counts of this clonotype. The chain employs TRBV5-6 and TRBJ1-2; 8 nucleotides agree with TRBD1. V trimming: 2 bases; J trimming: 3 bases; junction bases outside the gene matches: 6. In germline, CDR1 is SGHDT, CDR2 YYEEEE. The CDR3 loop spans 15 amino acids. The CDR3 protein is CASSFTGQVHYGYTF. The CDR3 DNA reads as TGTGCCAGCAGCTTCACGGGACAGGTTCACTATGGCTACACCTTC. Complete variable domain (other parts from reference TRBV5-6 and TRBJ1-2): DAGVTQSPTHLIKTRGQQVTLRCSPKSGHDTVSWYQQALGQGPQFIFQYYEEEERQRGNFPDRFSGHQFPNYSSELNVNALLLGDSALYLCASSFTGQVHYGYTFGSGTRLTVV.

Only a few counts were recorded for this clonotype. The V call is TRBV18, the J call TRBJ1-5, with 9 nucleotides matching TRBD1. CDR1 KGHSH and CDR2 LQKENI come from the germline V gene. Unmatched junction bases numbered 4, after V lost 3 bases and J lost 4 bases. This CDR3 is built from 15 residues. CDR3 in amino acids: CASSPGQGLNQPQHF. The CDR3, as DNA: TGTGCCAGCTCACCCGGACAGGGGTTGAATCAGCCCCAGCATTTT.

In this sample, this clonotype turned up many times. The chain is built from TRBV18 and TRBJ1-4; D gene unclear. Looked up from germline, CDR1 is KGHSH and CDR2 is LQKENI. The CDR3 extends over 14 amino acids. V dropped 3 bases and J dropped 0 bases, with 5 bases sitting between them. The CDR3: CASSPDPTNEKLFF. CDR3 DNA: TGTGCCAGCTCACCGGACCCAACTAATGAAAAACTGTTTTTT.

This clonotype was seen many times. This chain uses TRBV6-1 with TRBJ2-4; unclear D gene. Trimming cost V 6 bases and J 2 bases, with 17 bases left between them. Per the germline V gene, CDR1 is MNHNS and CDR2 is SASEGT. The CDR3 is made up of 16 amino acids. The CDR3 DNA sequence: TGTGCCAGCAGGGCCCTTGGTGGGGATACCAAAAACATTCAGTACTTC. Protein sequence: CASRALGGDTKNIQYF.